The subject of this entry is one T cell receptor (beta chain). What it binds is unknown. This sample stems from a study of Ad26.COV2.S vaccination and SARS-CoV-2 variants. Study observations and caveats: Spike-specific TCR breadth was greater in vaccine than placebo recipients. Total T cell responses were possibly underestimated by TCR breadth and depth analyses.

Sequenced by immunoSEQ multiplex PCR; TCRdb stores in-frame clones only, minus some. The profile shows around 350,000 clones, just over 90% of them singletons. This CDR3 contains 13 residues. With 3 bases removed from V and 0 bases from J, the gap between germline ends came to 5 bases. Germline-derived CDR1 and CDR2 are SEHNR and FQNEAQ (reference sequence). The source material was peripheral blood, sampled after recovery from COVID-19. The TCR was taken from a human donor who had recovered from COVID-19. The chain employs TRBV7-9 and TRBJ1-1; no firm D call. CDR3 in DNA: TGTGCCAGCAGCTTTGATTTGAACACTGAAGCTTTCTTT. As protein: CASSFDLNTEAFF.